Following are 21 T cell receptor beta chains from one sample sequenced in a study of early T cells in non-severe SARS-CoV-2 infection (dated by TCRdb to the early 2020s). Library generation was performed with 5' RACE. Sequencing was carried out with a NextSeq 500. Clones were called with MiXCR by TCRdb after fastp trimmed the public reads at Q25, and only in-frame beta chains were retained. Each CDR3 protein gets just one entry, which takes the most common genes and DNA from the rows behind it. This sample has roughly 50,000 distinct CDR3 sequences in its table, and 8% to 10% of those were observed once. Together, the top ten hold approximately 4.4% of the sample. Sequences were obtained from whole blood. These receptors all stem from an adult who was a healthcare worker with PCR-confirmed SARS-CoV-2 infection or an uninfected control (not recorded which).

This clonotype was picked up many times. The V and J genes are TRBV6-5 and TRBJ2-2; 11 positions match TRBD2. Germline CDR1 reads MNHEY; CDR2 reads SVGAGI. V lost 0 bases to trimming and J lost 10 bases; unmatched junction nucleotides: 7. The length of the CDR3 is 16 residues. The CDR3 coding sequence is TGTGCCAGCAGTTACTCGATGGGACTAGCGGCCACGGAGCTGTTTTTT. It specifies CASSYSMGLAATELFF.

This chain links TRBV5-5 with TRBJ2-5; 10 bases match TRBD2. The CDR3 has 16 amino acids. CDR1 and CDR2 (germline): SGHKS, YYEKEE (reference sequence). The V segment lost 4 bases and the J segment 0 bases; nucleotides outside the gene matches: 6. In DNA, the CDR3 is TGTGCCAGCAGCAGTGGGGGACTAGCGTACCAAGAGACCCAGTACTTC. Protein product: CASSSGGLAYQETQYF.

The genes are TRBV29-1 and TRBJ2-7; D is perhaps TRBD2 (6 bases). The CDR3 loop spans 12 amino acids. Trimming stripped 5 bases from V and 4 bases from J, with 12 bases between. Germline V gene sequence: CDR1 SQVTM, CDR2 ANQGSEA. In DNA, the CDR3 is TGCAGCGTTTACGGGGGAAAGTACGAGCAGTACTTC. Protein: CSVYGGKYEQYF.

The sample holds a few counts of this clonotype. This chain uses TRBV29-1 with TRBJ2-5; either TRBD1 or TRBD2 may supply D (5 bases each). CDR1 is SQVTM, CDR2 ANQGSEA, per germline. V lost 7 bases, J lost 1 base, and 7 bases lay in between. The CDR3 is 11 residues long. The CDR3 DNA reads as TGCAGCGGGGGACCCCAAGAGACCCAGTACTTC. As protein: CSGGPQETQYF.

In its sample, this clonotype was seen a few times. This chain joins TRBV7-2 and TRBJ2-7; D is ambiguous. CDR1 and CDR2 (germline): SGHTA, FQGNSA. Trimming shortened V by 3 bases and J by 5 bases, and 14 bases separated the two germline ends. This CDR3 is built from 14 residues. CDR3 nucleotide sequence: TGTGCCAGCAGCTTGGCCACCGCCACGGACGAGCAGTACTTC. It specifies CASSLATATDEQYF.

This clonotype was counted many times. The chain is built from TRBV3-1 and TRBJ1-4; 7 bases map to TRBD1. Trimming cost V 4 bases and J 7 bases; bases outside gene matches: 3. This CDR3 comprises 13 residues. Per the germline V gene, CDR1 is LGHDT and CDR2 is YNNKEL (reference sequence). The CDR3 coding sequence is TGTGCCAGCAGCCCCGGGACAGCTGAAAAACTGTTTTTT. It yields the protein CASSPGTAEKLFF.

This chain links TRBV6-2 or TRBV6-3 with TRBJ1-6; D uncertain. The CDR3 spans 17 residues. In germline, CDR1 is MNHEY, CDR2 SVGEGT. Trimming stripped 0 bases from V and 0 bases from J, with 9 bases between. The CDR3: CASSYSRVSSYNSPLHF. The DNA for the CDR3 is TGTGCCAGCAGTTACTCGAGGGTGAGCTCCTATAATTCACCCCTCCACTTT.

In this sample, this clonotype turned up a few times. This chain uses TRBV5-1 with TRBJ2-5; a possible D gene is TRBD1 (6 bases). The length of the CDR3 is 13 residues. The V gene's germline CDR1 is SGHRS and CDR2 YFSETQ. V dropped 0 bases and J dropped 3 bases, with 6 bases sitting between them. DNA for the CDR3: TGCGCCAGCAGCTTGGGGACAGAAGAGACCCAGTACTTC. This sequence encodes CASSLGTEETQYF.

The genes are TRBV28 and TRBJ2-1; TRBD2 agrees at 8 bases. V shed 5 bases and J 3 bases; nucleotides not matched to a gene: 6. This CDR3 contains 15 residues. Germline V gives CDR1 MDHEN, CDR2 SYDVKM. CDR3 sequence (DNA): TGTGCCAGCAGTGAGCGGGAGTTGCGCTACAATGAGCAGTTCTTC. It codes for CASSERELRYNEQFF. Drawing the rest from reference TRBV28 and TRBJ2-1, the complete variable domain is DVKVTQSSRYLVKRTGEKVFLECVQDMDHENMFWYRQDPGLGLRLIYFSYDVKMKEKGDIPEGYSVSREKKERFSLILESASTNQTSMYLCASSERELRYNEQFFGPGTRLTVL.

Only a few counts were recorded for this clonotype. V usage is TRBV10-2 and J usage is TRBJ1-1, with D possibly being TRBD1 (6 bases). This CDR3 has 14 residues. Trimming shortened V by 6 bases and J by 5 bases, and 16 bases separated the two germline ends. Germline assignment: CDR1 WSHSY and CDR2 SAAADI. The CDR3 DNA follows: TGCGCCAGCAGGAGGGAGGGGGGGCCAACTGAAGCTTTCTTT. It specifies CASRREGGPTEAFF.

This clonotype was seen a few times. This chain connects TRBV20-1 to TRBJ2-5; 8 bases map to TRBD2. The CDR3 loop spans 15 amino acids. Looked up from germline, CDR1 is DFQATT and CDR2 is SNEGSKA (reference sequence). With 0 bases clipped from V and 4 bases from J, the junction kept 7 bases outside the gene matches. CDR3 amino acids: CSARDPGAGVETQYF. The CDR3, as DNA: TGCAGTGCTAGAGATCCCGGAGCGGGAGTAGAGACCCAGTACTTC.

This clonotype was seen only a few times. The chain links TRBV12-3 or TRBV12-4 to TRBJ2-1; 9 bases are a match to TRBD1. Trimming cost V 6 bases and J 7 bases; bases outside gene matches: 7. The CDR3 length is 14 residues. The chain's CDR3 is CASSTGTGKNEQFF. The CDR3 DNA sequence: TGTGCCAGCAGCACCGGGACAGGGAAGAATGAGCAGTTCTTC.

Note on this clonotype: A junction boundary mismatches the germline segment, possibly from a read error. V gene TRBV11-2 combines with J gene TRBJ2-1, with 12 bases that match TRBD1. The CDR3 consists of 15 residues. CDR1 and CDR2 from the germline V gene are SGHAT and FQNNGV. The CDR3 loop reads CAGSQGQGARNEQFF. The CDR3, as DNA: TGTGCCGGCAGCCAGGGACAGGGGGCTAGGAATGAGCAGTTCTTC.

The chain joins TRBV7-9 to TRBJ2-7; D might be TRBD1 (6 bases). CDR1 and CDR2 from the germline V gene are SEHNR and FQNEAQ (reference sequence). V lost 5 bases to trimming and J lost 6 bases, with 17 bases between them. The CDR3 loop spans 14 amino acids. The chain's CDR3 is CASSATGRPSEQYF. As DNA, the CDR3 is TGTGCCAGCAGCGCCACAGGGCGACCCTCCGAGCAGTACTTC.

Many counts were recorded for this clonotype. This chain connects TRBV7-2 to TRBJ1-5, with D possibly TRBD1 on 6 matching bases. The length of the CDR3 is 17 residues. V gave up 1 base and J gave up 4 bases, with 17 bases separating them. Germline CDR1 and CDR2: SGHTA and FQGNSA. CDR3 in DNA: TGTGCCAGCAGCTTAGAGGGGGGGCGTAATAGAAATCAGCCCCAGCATTTT. Its protein is CASSLEGGRNRNQPQHF.

This clonotype was counted only a few times. V usage is TRBV12-3 or TRBV12-4 and J usage is TRBJ2-5; D is unclear. The CDR3 totals 13 residues. V lost 6 bases and J lost 5, with 13 bases in between. In nucleotides, the CDR3 is TGTGCCAGCAGAACATCAGCGTCGGAGACCCAGTACTTC. Translating gives CASRTSASETQYF.

This clonotype was observed a few times. The chain links TRBV19 to TRBJ2-1, with 7 bases aligning to TRBD2. The J segment lost 7 bases and the V segment lost 3 bases, leaving 6 bases of the junction unmatched. CDR3 size: 14 residues. Germline CDR1 reads LNHDA; CDR2 reads SQIVND (reference sequence). CDR3 loop: CASSIVVGGNEQFF. In nucleotides, the CDR3 is TGTGCCAGTAGTATTGTCGTGGGGGGGAATGAGCAGTTCTTC.

The J gene is TRBJ2-7, the V gene TRBV2, with D perhaps TRBD1 (6 bases). The CDR3 consists of 15 residues. Germline CDR1 reads SNHLY; CDR2 reads FYNNEI. The germline V and J ends were trimmed by 1 base and 3 bases, with 13 bases remaining between them. This CDR3 is CASSEEQGRGYEQYF. The CDR3 nucleotides read TGTGCCAGCAGTGAAGAGCAGGGGCGAGGCTACGAGCAGTACTTC.

This clonotype has at least ten counts. J is TRBJ1-4 and V is TRBV5-1; 9 bases are a match to TRBD1. The germline V gene encodes CDR1 SGHRS and CDR2 YFSETQ. J was trimmed by 6 bases and V by 4 bases; bases with no gene match: 4. The CDR3 runs to 14 residues. CDR3 sequence (DNA): TGCGCCAGCAGCAGAACAGGGGGCGATGAAAAACTGTTTTTT. This sequence encodes CASSRTGGDEKLFF. The full variable domain, rest sourced from reference TRBV5-1 and TRBJ1-4, is KAGVTQTPRYLIKTRGQQVTLSCSPISGHRSVSWYQQTPGQGLQFLFEYFSETQRNKGNFPGRFSGRQFSNSRSEMNVSTLELGDSALYLCASSRTGGDEKLFFGSGTQLSVL.

For this clonotype: A much bigger clone sits one base away, suggesting this may be a read error. The CDR3 bases are TGTGTCAGCAGCCGTAGAACGGGACTAGGGGGTCACAATGAGCAGTTCTTC. Encoded protein: CVSSRRTGLGGHNEQFF. This chain joins TRBV4-2 and TRBJ2-1, with 8 bases lining up with TRBD2. Germline V gene data show CDR1 as LGHNA and CDR2 as YNFKEQ. This CDR3 contains 17 residues.

The rearrangement uses TRBV9 and TRBJ1-6, with D maybe TRBD1 (6 bases). This CDR3 contains 16 residues. Germline values: CDR1 SGDLS, CDR2 YYNGEE. The V gene lost 0 bases and the J gene lost 10 bases, with 17 bases spanning the gap. This chain's CDR3 is CASSVVGNREGSPLHF. CDR3 sequence (DNA): TGTGCCAGCAGCGTAGTGGGAAACAGGGAGGGGTCACCCCTCCACTTT.